This is a list of T cell receptor beta chains from one sample in a study of human T cells and chemical hapten exposure. Via MiXCR, TCRdb re-called the RACE reads, giving one row per CDR3 protein. This repertoire shows around 300,000 distinct CDR3 sequences, under 9% found once; its top ten account for 8% to 9%. The sequences come from whole blood, collected in connection with sensitization to the hapten diphenylcyclopropenone (DPC). Source of these receptors: a woman aged 18-30 years with alopecia areata. Some clones in this sample may be carry-over from other donors' samples. Both conserved end residues are part of each CDR3. A D gene is named only where the DNA matches it firmly. Not every row has a clone size; where given, it reads once, few, many or a size class.

J	size	D	V	CDR3	DNA
TRBJ1-6	-	TRBD1	TRBV5-1	CASSLETGNGSPLHF	TGCGCCAGCAGCTTGGAGACAGGGAATGGTTCACCCCTCCACTTT
TRBJ2-1	few	-	TRBV7-2	CASRLPGSAYNEQFF	TGTGCCAGCAGACTGCCGGGTTCCGCCTACAATGAGCAGTTCTTC
TRBJ1-2	-	TRBD1	TRBV6-6	CASTFGQGEPYGYTF	TGTGCCAGCACCTTTGGACAGGGAGAACCCTATGGCTACACCTTC
TRBJ2-7	-	-	TRBV20-1	CSARAPTGTYEQYF	TGCAGTGCTAGAGCCCCGACAGGTACCTACGAGCAGTACTTC
TRBJ2-1	-	-	TRBV4-3	CASSQDQEGGKFF	TGCGCCAGCAGCCAAGATCAGGAGGGGGGCAAGTTCTTC
TRBJ2-3	many	TRBD2	TRBV20-1	CSAVPGGPYTQYF	TGCAGTGCTGTGCCGGGGGGGCCATATACGCAGTATTTT
TRBJ1-5	few	-	TRBV10-3	CAIKEAGNQPQHF	TGTGCCATCAAGGAAGCGGGCAATCAGCCCCAGCATTTT
TRBJ2-5	few	-	TRBV6-5	CASSPLTSGETQYF	TGTGCCAGCTCTCCCCTCACTAGTGGGGAGACCCAGTACTTC
TRBJ1-1	-	-	TRBV29-1	CSVEGGRGGTEAFF	TGCAGCGTTGAAGGGGGCAGGGGAGGGACTGAAGCTTTCTTT
TRBJ1-1	-	-	TRBV6-2/TRBV6-3	CASSYSSGRTEAFF	TGTGCCAGCAGTTACTCGTCGGGGAGAACTGAAGCTTTCTTT
TRBJ1-3	-	-	TRBV4-3	CASSQGVVNTIYF	TGCGCCAGCAGCCAAGGGGTTGTGAACACCATATATTTT
TRBJ2-6	-	-	TRBV20-1	CSAREGAGANVLTF	TGCAGTGCTAGAGAAGGGGCCGGGGCCAACGTCCTGACTTTC
TRBJ1-1	many	-	TRBV6-2/TRBV6-3	CASSYSTGEGTEAFF	TGTGCCAGCAGTTACTCGACCGGGGAGGGCACTGAAGCTTTCTTT
TRBJ1-6	few	-	TRBV5-5	CASSLRPGALHF	TGTGCCAGCAGCTTGAGGCCCGGGGCCCTCCACTTT
TRBJ1-5	few	-	TRBV20-1	CSAGQNSNQPQHF	TGCAGTGCTGGACAGAATAGCAATCAGCCCCAGCATTTT
TRBJ1-6	-	-	TRBV12-3/TRBV12-4	CASSLTVSPLHF	TGTGCCAGCAGTTTGACCGTTTCACCCCTCCACTTT
TRBJ2-7	many	TRBD1	TRBV4-3	CASSHGQGLYEQYF	TGCGCCAGCAGCCACGGACAGGGTCTCTACGAGCAGTACTTC
TRBJ2-7	once	TRBD1	TRBV5-1	CASSLVGTGDLDEQYF	TGCGCCAGCAGCTTGGTCGGGACAGGGGACTTGGACGAGCAGTACTTC
TRBJ1-6	few	TRBD1	TRBV10-3	CATKIGQGPSPLHF	TGTGCCACCAAGATAGGACAGGGTCCTTCACCCCTCCACTTT
TRBJ1-1	few	-	TRBV5-5	CASSLLSTQGWSFF	TGTGCCAGCAGCTTGTTGTCCACACAGGGCTGGTCTTTCTTT
TRBJ2-6	many	-	TRBV7-9	CASSFPYSGANVLTF	TGTGCCAGCAGCTTCCCCTACTCTGGGGCCAACGTCCTGACTTTC
TRBJ1-1	few	TRBD1	TRBV7-9	CASSLAMGTGLNTEAFF	TGTGCCAGCAGCTTAGCGATGGGGACAGGGTTGAACACTGAAGCTTTCTTT
TRBJ1-6	-	TRBD1	TRBV12-3/TRBV12-4	CASSPRWGQGKSSYNSPLHF	TGTGCCAGCAGTCCTCGATGGGGACAGGGAAAAAGCTCCTATAATTCACCCCTCCACTTT